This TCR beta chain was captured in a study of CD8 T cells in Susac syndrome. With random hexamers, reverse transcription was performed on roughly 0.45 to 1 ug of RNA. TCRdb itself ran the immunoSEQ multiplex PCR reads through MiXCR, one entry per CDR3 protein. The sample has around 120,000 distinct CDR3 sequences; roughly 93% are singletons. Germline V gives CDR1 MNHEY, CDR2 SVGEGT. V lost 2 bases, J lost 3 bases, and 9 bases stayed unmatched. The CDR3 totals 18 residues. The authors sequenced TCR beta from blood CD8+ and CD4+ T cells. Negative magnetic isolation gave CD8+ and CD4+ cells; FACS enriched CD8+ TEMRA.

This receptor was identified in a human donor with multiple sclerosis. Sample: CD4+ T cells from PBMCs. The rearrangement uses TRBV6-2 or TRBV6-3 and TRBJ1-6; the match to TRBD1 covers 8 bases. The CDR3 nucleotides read TGTGCCAGCAGTTACGGAGGCCAGGGGGCGGACTATAATTCACCCCTCCACTTT. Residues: CASSYGGQGADYNSPLHF.